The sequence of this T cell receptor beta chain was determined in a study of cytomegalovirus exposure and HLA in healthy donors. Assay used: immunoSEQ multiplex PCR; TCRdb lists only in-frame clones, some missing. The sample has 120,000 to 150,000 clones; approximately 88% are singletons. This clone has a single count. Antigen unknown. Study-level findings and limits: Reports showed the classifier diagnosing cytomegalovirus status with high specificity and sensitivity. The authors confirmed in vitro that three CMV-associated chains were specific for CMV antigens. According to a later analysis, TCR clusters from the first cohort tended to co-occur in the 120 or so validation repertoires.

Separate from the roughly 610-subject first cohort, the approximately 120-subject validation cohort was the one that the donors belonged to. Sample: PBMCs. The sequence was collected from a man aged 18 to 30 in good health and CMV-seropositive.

This CDR3 is CASSIRTSGSYNEQFF. The CDR3, as DNA: TGTGCCAGCAGCATTCGGACTAGCGGGTCCTACAATGAGCAGTTCTTC. The chain recombines TRBV7-9 with TRBJ2-1, with 11 nucleotides matching TRBD2. Per the germline V gene, CDR1 is SEHNR and CDR2 is FQNEAQ (reference sequence). J was trimmed by 1 base and V by 5 bases; bases with no gene match: 4. The CDR3 is 16 residues long.